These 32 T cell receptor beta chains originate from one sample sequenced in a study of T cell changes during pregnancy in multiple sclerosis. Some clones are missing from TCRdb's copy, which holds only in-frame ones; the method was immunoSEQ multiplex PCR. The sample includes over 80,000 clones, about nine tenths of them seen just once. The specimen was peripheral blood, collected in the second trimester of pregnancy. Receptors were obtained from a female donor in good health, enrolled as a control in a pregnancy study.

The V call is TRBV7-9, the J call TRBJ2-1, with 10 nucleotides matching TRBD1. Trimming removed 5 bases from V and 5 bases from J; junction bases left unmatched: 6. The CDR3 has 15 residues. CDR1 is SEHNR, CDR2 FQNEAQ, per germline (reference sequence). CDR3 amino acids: CASSGRDRGHNEQFF. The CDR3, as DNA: TGTGCCAGCAGCGGCCGGGACAGGGGCCACAATGAGCAGTTCTTC.

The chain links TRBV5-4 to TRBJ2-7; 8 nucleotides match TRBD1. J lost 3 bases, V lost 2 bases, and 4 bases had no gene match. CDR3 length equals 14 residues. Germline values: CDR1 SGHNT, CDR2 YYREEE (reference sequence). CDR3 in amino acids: CASSFGQGFYEQYF. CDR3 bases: TGTGCCAGCAGCTTCGGACAGGGTTTCTACGAGCAGTACTTC. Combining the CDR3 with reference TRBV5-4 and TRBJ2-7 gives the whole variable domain ETGVTQSPTHLIKTRGQQVTLRCSSQSGHNTVSWYQQALGQGPQFIFQYYREEENGRGNFPPRFSGLQFPNYSSELNVNALELDDSALYLCASSFGQGFYEQYFGPGTRLTVT.

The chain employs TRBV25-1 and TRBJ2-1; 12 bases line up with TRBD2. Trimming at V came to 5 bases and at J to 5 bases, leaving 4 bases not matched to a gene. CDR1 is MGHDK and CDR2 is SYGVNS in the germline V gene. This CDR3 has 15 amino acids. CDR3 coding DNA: TGTGCCAGCAGTCCCCGACTAGCGGGAGACAATGAGCAGTTCTTC. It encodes CASSPRLAGDNEQFF.

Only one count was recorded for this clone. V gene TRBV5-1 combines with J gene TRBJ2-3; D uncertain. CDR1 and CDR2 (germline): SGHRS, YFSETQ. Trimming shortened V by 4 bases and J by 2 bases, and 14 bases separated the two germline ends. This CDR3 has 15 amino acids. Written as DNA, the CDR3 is TGCGCCAGCAGCCCGATGCTAGACCCCACAGATACGCAGTATTTT. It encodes CASSPMLDPTDTQYF.

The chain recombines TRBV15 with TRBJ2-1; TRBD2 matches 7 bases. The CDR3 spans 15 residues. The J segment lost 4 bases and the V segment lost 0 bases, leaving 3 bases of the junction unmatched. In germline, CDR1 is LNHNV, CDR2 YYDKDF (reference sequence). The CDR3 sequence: CATSREREGYNEQFF. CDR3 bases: TGTGCCACCAGCAGAGAGAGGGAGGGATACAATGAGCAGTTCTTC.

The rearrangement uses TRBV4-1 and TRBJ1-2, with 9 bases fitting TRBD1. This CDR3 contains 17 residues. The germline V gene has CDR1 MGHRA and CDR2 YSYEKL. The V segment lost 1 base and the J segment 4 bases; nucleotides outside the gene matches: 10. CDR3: CASSQATTGGQLYGYTF. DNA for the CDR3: TGCGCCAGCAGCCAAGCTACCACAGGGGGCCAACTCTATGGCTACACCTTC.

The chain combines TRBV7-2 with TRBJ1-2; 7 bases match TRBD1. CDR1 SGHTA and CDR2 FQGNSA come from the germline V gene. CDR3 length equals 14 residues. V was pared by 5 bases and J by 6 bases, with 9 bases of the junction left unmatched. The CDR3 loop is CASSTVQGIDGYTF. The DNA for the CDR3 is TGTGCCAGCAGCACCGTACAGGGGATTGATGGCTACACCTTC. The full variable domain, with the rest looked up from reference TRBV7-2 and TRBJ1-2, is GAGVSQSPSNKVTEKGKDVELRCDPISGHTALYWYRQSLGQGLEFLIYFQGNSAPDKSGLPSDRFSAERTGGSVSTLTIQRTQQEDSAVYLCASSTVQGIDGYTFGSGTRLTVV.

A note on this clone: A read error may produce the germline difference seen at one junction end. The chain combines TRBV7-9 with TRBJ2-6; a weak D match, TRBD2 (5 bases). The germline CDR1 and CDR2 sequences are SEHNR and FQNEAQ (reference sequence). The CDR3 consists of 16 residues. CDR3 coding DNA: TGTGCCAGCAGGTTAGGCGGGTTCGCTGGGGCCAACGTCCTGACTTTC. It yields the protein CASRLGGFAGANVLTF.

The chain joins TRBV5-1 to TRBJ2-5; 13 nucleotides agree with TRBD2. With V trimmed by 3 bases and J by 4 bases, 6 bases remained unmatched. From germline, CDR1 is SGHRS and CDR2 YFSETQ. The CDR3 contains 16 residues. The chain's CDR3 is CASSSARTSGRETQYF. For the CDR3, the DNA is TGCGCCAGCAGCTCGGCGCGGACTAGCGGGAGAGAGACCCAGTACTTC.

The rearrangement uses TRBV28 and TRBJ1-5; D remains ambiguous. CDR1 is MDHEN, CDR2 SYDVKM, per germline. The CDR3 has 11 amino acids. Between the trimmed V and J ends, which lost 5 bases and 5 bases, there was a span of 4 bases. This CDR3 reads CASSGHQPQHF. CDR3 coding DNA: TGTGCCAGCAGTGGCCATCAGCCCCAGCATTTT.

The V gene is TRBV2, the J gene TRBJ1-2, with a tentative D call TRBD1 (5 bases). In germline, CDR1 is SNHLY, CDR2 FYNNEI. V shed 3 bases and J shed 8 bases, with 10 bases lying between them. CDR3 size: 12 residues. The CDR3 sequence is CASSEVREGYTF. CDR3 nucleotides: TGTGCCAGCAGTGAGGTCAGGGAAGGCTACACCTTC.

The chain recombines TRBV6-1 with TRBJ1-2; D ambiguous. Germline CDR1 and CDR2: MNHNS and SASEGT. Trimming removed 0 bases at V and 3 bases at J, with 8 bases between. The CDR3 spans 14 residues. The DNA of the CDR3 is TGTGCCAGCAGTGAAGCACCGCGGGACTATGGCTACACCTTC. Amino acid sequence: CASSEAPRDYGYTF.

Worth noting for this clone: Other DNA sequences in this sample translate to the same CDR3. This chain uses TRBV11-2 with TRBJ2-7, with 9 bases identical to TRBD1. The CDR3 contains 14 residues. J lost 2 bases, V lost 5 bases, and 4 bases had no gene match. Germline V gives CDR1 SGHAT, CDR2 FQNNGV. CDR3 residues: CASSPGQGPYEQYF. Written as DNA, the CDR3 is TGTGCCAGCAGCCCGGGACAGGGACCCTACGAGCAGTACTTC. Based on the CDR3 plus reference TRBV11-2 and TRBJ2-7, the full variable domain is EAGVAQSPRYKIIEKRQSVAFWCNPISGHATLYWYQQILGQGPKLLIQFQNNGVVDDSQLPKDRFSAERLKGVDSTLKIQPAKLEDSAVYLCASSPGQGPYEQYFGPGTRLTVT.

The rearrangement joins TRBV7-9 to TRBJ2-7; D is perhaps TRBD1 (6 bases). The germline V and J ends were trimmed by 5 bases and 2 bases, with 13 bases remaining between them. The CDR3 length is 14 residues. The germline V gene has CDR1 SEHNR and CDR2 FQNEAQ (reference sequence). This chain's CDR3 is CASSPLTGPYEQYF. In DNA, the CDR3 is TGTGCCAGCAGCCCTCTGACAGGACCCTACGAGCAGTACTTC.

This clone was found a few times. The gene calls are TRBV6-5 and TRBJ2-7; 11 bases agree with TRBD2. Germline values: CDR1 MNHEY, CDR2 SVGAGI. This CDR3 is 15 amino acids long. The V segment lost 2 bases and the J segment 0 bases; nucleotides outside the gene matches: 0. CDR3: CASSYTSGSSYEQYF. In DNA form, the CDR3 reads TGTGCCAGCAGTTACACTAGCGGGAGCTCCTACGAGCAGTACTTC.

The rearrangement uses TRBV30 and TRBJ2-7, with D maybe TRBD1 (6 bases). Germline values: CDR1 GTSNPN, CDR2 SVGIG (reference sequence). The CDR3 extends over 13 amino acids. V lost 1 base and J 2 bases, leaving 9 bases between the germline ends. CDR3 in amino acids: CAWSGQGPYEQYF. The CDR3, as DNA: TGTGCCTGGAGTGGGCAGGGGCCCTACGAGCAGTACTTC.

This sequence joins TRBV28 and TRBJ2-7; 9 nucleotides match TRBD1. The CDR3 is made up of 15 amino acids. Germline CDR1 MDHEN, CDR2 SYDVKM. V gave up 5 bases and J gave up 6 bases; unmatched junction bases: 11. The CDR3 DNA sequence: TGTGCCAGCAGTGGAGGCGGGACAGGGTCGACCGAGCAGTACTTC. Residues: CASSGGGTGSTEQYF.

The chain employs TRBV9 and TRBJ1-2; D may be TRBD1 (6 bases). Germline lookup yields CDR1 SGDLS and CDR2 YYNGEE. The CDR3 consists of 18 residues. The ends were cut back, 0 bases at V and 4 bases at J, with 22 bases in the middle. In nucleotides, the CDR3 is TGTGCCAGCAGCGTAGTTGGCGTTGTGGGGGCGCAAGGCTATGGCTACACCTTC. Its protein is CASSVVGVVGAQGYGYTF.

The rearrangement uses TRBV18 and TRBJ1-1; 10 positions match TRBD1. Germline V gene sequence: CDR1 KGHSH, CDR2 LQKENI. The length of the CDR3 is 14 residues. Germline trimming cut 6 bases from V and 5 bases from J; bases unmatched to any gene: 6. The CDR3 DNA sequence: TGTGCCAGCTCGCCGACAGGGGGCCATACTGAAGCTTTCTTT. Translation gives CASSPTGGHTEAFF. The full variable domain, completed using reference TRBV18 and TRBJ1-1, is NAGVMQNPRHLVRRRGQEARLRCSPMKGHSHVYWYRQLPEEGLKFMVYLQKENIIDESGMPKERFSAEFPKEGPSILRIQQVVRGDSAAYFCASSPTGGHTEAFFGQGTRLTVV.

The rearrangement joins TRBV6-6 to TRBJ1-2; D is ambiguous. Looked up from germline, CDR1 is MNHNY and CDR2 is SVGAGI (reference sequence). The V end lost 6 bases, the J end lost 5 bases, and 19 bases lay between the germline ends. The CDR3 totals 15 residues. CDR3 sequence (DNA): TGTGCCAGCAGACCCACCCTCAGCGGAAGTTATGGCTACACCTTC. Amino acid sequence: CASRPTLSGSYGYTF.

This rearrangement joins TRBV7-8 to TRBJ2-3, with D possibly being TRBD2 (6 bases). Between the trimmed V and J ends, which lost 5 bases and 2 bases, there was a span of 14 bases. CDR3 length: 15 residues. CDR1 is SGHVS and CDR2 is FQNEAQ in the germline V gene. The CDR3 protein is CASSLSGGVTDTQYF. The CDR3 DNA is TGTGCCAGCAGCCTTAGTGGCGGGGTCACAGATACGCAGTATTTT. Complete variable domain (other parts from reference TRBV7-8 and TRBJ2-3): GAGVSQSPRYKVAKRGQDVALRCDPISGHVSLFWYQQALGQGPEFLTYFQNEAQLDKSGLPSDRFFAERPEGSVSTLKIQRTQQEDSAVYLCASSLSGGVTDTQYFGPGTRLTVL.

The CDR3 DNA sequence: TGCGCCAGCAACCTCGGGGGGCGGAACACTGAAGCTTTCTTT. Its translation is CASNLGGRNTEAFF. This sequence joins TRBV5-1 and TRBJ1-1; weak D call: TRBD1 (6 bases). This CDR3 comprises 14 residues. Germline-derived CDR1 and CDR2 are SGHRS and YFSETQ. Trimming shortened V by 6 bases and J by 1 base, and 13 bases separated the two germline ends.

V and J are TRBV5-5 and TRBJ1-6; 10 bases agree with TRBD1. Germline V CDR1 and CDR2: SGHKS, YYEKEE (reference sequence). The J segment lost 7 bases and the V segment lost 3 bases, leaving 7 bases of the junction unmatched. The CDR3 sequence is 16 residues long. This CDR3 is CASSSGWDRGNSPLHF. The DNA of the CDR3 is TGTGCCAGCAGCTCTGGGTGGGACAGGGGCAATTCACCCCTCCACTTT.

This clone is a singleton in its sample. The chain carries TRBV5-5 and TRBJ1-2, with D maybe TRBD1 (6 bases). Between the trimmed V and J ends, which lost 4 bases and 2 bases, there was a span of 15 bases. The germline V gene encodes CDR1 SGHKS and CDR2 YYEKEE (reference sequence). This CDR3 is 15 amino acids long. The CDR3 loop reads CASSPPLGQNYGYTF. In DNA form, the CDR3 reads TGTGCCAGCAGCCCTCCACTCGGACAGAACTATGGCTACACCTTC.

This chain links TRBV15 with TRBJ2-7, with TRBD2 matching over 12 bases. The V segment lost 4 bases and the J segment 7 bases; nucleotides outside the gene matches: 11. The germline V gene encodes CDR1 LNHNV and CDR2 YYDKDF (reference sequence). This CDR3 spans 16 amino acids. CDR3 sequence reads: CATSKELAGGWEEQYF. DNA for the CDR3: TGTGCCACCAGCAAAGAACTAGCGGGAGGATGGGAAGAGCAGTACTTC. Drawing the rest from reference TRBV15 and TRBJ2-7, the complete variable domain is DAMVIQNPRYQVTQFGKPVTLSCSQTLNHNVMYWYQQKSSQAPKLLFHYYDKDFNNEADTPDNFQSRRPNTSFCFLDIRSPGLGDTAMYLCATSKELAGGWEEQYFGPGTRLTVT.

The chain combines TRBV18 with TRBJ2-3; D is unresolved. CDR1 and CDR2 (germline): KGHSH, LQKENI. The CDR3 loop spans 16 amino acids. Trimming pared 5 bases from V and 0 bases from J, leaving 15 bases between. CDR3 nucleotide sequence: TGTGCCAGCTCATCGGGTATCATATCTAGCACAGATACGCAGTATTTT. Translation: CASSSGIISSTDTQYF.

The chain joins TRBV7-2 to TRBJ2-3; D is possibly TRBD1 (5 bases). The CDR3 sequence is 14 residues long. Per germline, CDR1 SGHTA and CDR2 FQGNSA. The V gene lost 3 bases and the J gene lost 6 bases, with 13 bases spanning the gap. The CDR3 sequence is CASSLGSGRDTQYF. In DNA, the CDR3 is TGTGCCAGCAGCTTGGGCTCAGGGCGTGATACGCAGTATTTT.

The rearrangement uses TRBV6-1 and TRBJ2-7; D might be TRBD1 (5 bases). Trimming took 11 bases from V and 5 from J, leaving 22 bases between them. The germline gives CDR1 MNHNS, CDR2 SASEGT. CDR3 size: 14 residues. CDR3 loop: CAVHQAGNFNEQYF. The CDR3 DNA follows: TGTGCCGTCCATCAAGCAGGGAATTTCAACGAGCAGTACTTC.

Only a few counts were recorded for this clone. CDR3 sequence: CSVYRAGELFF. The CDR3 region has the DNA TGCAGCGTTTACAGGGCCGGGGAGCTGTTTTTT. The chain joins TRBV29-1 to TRBJ2-2, with a weak D call TRBD1 (6 bases). This CDR3 is 11 amino acids long. Germline V gene data show CDR1 as SQVTM and CDR2 as ANQGSEA. V was shortened by 5 bases and J by 6 bases, with 7 bases between the two germline ends.

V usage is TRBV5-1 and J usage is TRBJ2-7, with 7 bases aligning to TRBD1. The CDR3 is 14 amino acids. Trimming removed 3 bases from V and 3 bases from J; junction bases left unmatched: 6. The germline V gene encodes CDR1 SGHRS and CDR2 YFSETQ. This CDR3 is CASSSQGQNYEQYF. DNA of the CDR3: TGCGCCAGCAGCTCCCAGGGACAGAACTACGAGCAGTACTTC. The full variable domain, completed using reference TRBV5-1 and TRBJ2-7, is KAGVTQTPRYLIKTRGQQVTLSCSPISGHRSVSWYQQTPGQGLQFLFEYFSETQRNKGNFPGRFSGRQFSNSRSEMNVSTLELGDSALYLCASSSQGQNYEQYFGPGTRLTVT.

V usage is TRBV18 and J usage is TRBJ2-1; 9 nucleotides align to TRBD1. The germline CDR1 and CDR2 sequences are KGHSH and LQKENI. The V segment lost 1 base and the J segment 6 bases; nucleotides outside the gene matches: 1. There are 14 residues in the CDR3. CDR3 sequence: CASSPQTGGNEQFF. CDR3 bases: TGTGCCAGCTCACCACAGACAGGGGGCAATGAGCAGTTCTTC.

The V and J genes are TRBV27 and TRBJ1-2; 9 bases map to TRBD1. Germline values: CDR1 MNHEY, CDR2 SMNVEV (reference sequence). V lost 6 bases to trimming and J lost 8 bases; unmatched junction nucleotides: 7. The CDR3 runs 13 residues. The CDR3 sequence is CASRPRTGDGYTF. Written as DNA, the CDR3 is TGTGCCAGCAGACCCCGGACAGGGGACGGCTACACCTTC.